Presented here are 21 T cell receptor beta chains from one specimen sequenced in a study of identical twins. TCRdb re-called the 5' RACE reads with MiXCR, one entry per CDR3 protein. The sample consists of some 1,600,000 distinct CDR3 sequences, roughly a third of them appearing once. The sequenced sample was cord blood. These receptors were collected from a newborn girl in good health.

This clonotype was seen a few times. J is TRBJ1-2 and V is TRBV6-6, with 10 nucleotides matching TRBD1. This CDR3 has 15 amino acids. CDR1 and CDR2 (germline): MNHNY, SVGAGI (reference sequence). V gave up 2 bases and J gave up 5 bases; unmatched junction bases: 5. CDR3 sequence reads: CASSYPGQGKYGYTF. The CDR3 nucleotides read TGTGCCAGCAGTTACCCGGGACAGGGGAAGTATGGCTACACCTTC.

The V call is TRBV12-5, the J call TRBJ2-1; D unresolved. The CDR3 runs to 13 residues. The germline CDR1 and CDR2 sequences are LGHNT and FRNRAP. Trimming removed 5 bases from V and 4 bases from J, with 9 bases in between. The CDR3 here is CASGQDTYNEQFF. DNA for the CDR3: TGTGCTAGTGGTCAAGACACATACAATGAGCAGTTCTTC.

There are a few counts of this clonotype. V and J are TRBV20-1 and TRBJ1-4; D may be TRBD1 (5 bases). Germline CDR1 DFQATT, CDR2 SNEGSKA (reference sequence). V was shortened by 2 bases and J by 4 bases, with 14 bases between the two germline ends. This CDR3 is 15 amino acids long. The chain's CDR3 is CSARKGAAYNEKLFF. In nucleotides, the CDR3 is TGCAGTGCTAGAAAAGGGGCCGCTTATAATGAAAAACTGTTTTTT.

Of note for this clonotype: A much more abundant neighbour one base away suggests this may be a read error. The genes are TRBV6-6 and TRBJ2-3, with 14 nucleotides matching TRBD2. The V and J ends lost 6 bases and 4 bases, in that order; junction bases with no gene match: 3. Germline loops: CDR1 MNHNY, CDR2 SVGAGI (reference sequence). The CDR3 totals 15 residues. CDR3 in DNA: TGTGCCAGCAGCGGGACTAGCGGGAGCCCAGATACGCAGTATTTT. Encoded protein: CASSGTSGSPDTQYF.

This clonotype occurred a few times. The chain couples TRBV28 to TRBJ2-6; weak D call: TRBD2 (5 bases). CDR1 is MDHEN, CDR2 SYDVKM, per germline. V was pared by 6 bases and J by 0 bases, with 12 bases between. The length of the CDR3 is 16 residues. The CDR3 DNA sequence: TGTGCCAGCAGCAGCACTAGTCCCTCTGGGGCCAACGTCCTGACTTTC. Protein: CASSSTSPSGANVLTF.

This clonotype was detected a few times. The chain joins TRBV28 to TRBJ1-2, with D unclear. This CDR3 is 14 amino acids long. CDR1 is MDHEN and CDR2 is SYDVKM in the germline V gene. With 2 bases removed from V and 4 bases from J, the gap between germline ends came to 11 bases. The CDR3 region is CASSLTAAAYGYTF. As DNA, the CDR3 is TGTGCCAGCAGTTTAACAGCCGCGGCCTATGGCTACACCTTC.

This clonotype was observed a few times. The chain links TRBV7-9 to TRBJ1-2; 7 bases match TRBD1. The CDR3 contains 15 residues. In germline, CDR1 is SEHNR, CDR2 FQNEAQ (reference sequence). The junction had 14 bases not matched to a gene; V was cut back by 5 bases and J by 8 bases. CDR3 in amino acids: CASSPLTGKLHGYTF. In DNA, the CDR3 is TGTGCCAGCAGCCCGTTGACAGGGAAGCTTCACGGCTACACCTTC.

The chain couples TRBV29-1 to TRBJ2-7, with TRBD2 as a possible D gene (6 bases). The CDR3 consists of 14 residues. V was cut by 1 base and J by 2 bases, with 12 bases left in between. The germline V gene has CDR1 SQVTM and CDR2 ANQGSEA. CDR3 sequence: CSVEASGSPYEQYF. In nucleotides, the CDR3 is TGCAGCGTTGAAGCAAGCGGGTCCCCCTACGAGCAGTACTTC.

This sequence joins TRBV6-7 and TRBJ1-1, with no clear D. TRBV6-7 is given ORF status, its function remaining uncertain. The V end lost 4 bases, the J end lost 0 bases, and 15 bases lay between the germline ends. This CDR3 contains 16 residues. DNA for the CDR3: TGTGCCAGCAGTTCACCCCCGGGAAGGATGAACACTGAAGCTTTCTTT. This sequence encodes CASSSPPGRMNTEAFF.

This clonotype occurred a few times. This rearrangement joins TRBV15 to TRBJ1-5; the match to TRBD1 covers 9 bases. The V gene end was trimmed by 8 bases and the J gene end by 3 bases; junction bases not matched to a gene: 2. This CDR3 has 13 amino acids. From germline, CDR1 is LNHNV and CDR2 YYDKDF (reference sequence). This chain's CDR3 is CATGTGSNQPQHF. CDR3 bases: TGTGCCACCGGGACAGGGTCCAATCAGCCCCAGCATTTT.

This clonotype appeared many times. This chain joins TRBV12-3 or TRBV12-4 and TRBJ1-2, with 7 positions matching TRBD1. V gave up 4 bases and J gave up 2 bases; unmatched junction bases: 13. The CDR3 length is 17 residues. CDR3 nucleotides: TGTGCCAGCAGTTCGCCTCAGGGGGTAGACAAGAACTATGGCTACACCTTC. This codes for CASSSPQGVDKNYGYTF.

This clonotype was seen more than once but under ten times. The V gene is TRBV20-1, the J gene TRBJ2-6; D might be TRBD1 (6 bases). The germline V gene encodes CDR1 DFQATT and CDR2 SNEGSKA (reference sequence). The CDR3 runs 16 residues. V shed 3 bases and J shed 0 bases, with 12 bases lying between them. The CDR3 loop reads CSARTTGYSGANVLTF. The CDR3 bases are TGCAGTGCTAGGACGACAGGATACTCTGGGGCCAACGTCCTGACTTTC.

The chain links TRBV14 to TRBJ2-1; 7 bases line up with TRBD2. The CDR3 totals 15 residues. Germline CDR1 is SGHDN and CDR2 is FVKESK. Unmatched junction bases numbered 4, after V lost 1 base and J lost 4 bases. CDR3 coding DNA: TGTGCCAGCAGCCAAGGACTAGCTCGTTACAATGAGCAGTTCTTC. Its protein product is CASSQGLARYNEQFF.

The gene calls are TRBV20-1 and TRBJ1-5; 10 bases fit TRBD1. Per the germline V gene, CDR1 is DFQATT and CDR2 is SNEGSKA (reference sequence). This CDR3 is 16 amino acids long. Trimming cost V 5 bases and J 3 bases; bases outside gene matches: 10. CDR3: CSAFDRGRTLNQPQHF. The CDR3 nucleotides read TGCAGTGCTTTTGACAGGGGGCGAACCCTCAATCAGCCCCAGCATTTT.

This clonotype came up a few times. The chain links TRBV27 to TRBJ1-5; TRBD1 matches 7 bases. Looked up from germline, CDR1 is MNHEY and CDR2 is SMNVEV (reference sequence). The CDR3 sequence is 14 residues long. The J segment lost 4 bases and the V segment lost 4 bases, leaving 4 bases of the junction unmatched. CDR3 DNA sequence: TGTGCCAGCAGTTCCGCCAGGGGGAATCAGCCCCAGCATTTT. Translation: CASSSARGNQPQHF.

This clonotype was counted between two and nine times. The chain couples TRBV20-1 to TRBJ2-2; D may be TRBD1 or TRBD2 (6 bases each). CDR1 DFQATT and CDR2 SNEGSKA come from the germline V gene (reference sequence). This CDR3 has 14 amino acids. Trimming removed 6 bases from V and 5 bases from J, with 16 bases in between. The DNA for the CDR3 is TGCAGTGCCGAGATCCTAGGGGGGACCGGGGAGCTGTTTTTT. This translates into CSAEILGGTGELFF.

The V call is TRBV6-5, the J call TRBJ1-5; 10 nucleotides align to TRBD1. Per the germline V gene, CDR1 is MNHEY and CDR2 is SVGAGI. V lost 0 bases, J lost 4 bases, and 12 bases stayed unmatched. The CDR3 runs 19 residues. The CDR3 loop is CASSYSVAIGTGVNQPQHF. The CDR3 bases are TGTGCCAGCAGTTACTCAGTGGCGATTGGGACAGGGGTAAATCAGCCCCAGCATTTT.

The genes are TRBV5-1 and TRBJ2-6; D uncertain. Trimming took off 4 bases at V and 0 bases at J, with 11 bases between the two ends. This CDR3 spans 16 amino acids. Germline values: CDR1 SGHRS, CDR2 YFSETQ. Here the CDR3 reads CASSLTTNSGANVLTF. The CDR3 coding sequence is TGCGCCAGCAGCCTGACAACTAACTCTGGGGCCAACGTCCTGACTTTC. Full variable domain (rest looked up from reference TRBV5-1 and TRBJ2-6): KAGVTQTPRYLIKTRGQQVTLSCSPISGHRSVSWYQQTPGQGLQFLFEYFSETQRNKGNFPGRFSGRQFSNSRSEMNVSTLELGDSALYLCASSLTTNSGANVLTFGAGSRLTVL.

For the CDR3, the DNA is TGTGCCAGCACCCCTGGGGAGGCCAACTATGGCTACACCTTC. Translating it yields CASTPGEANYGYTF. J is TRBJ1-2 and V is TRBV18; no clear D. Trimming removed 8 bases from V and 2 bases from J, with 15 bases in between. Per the germline V gene, CDR1 is KGHSH and CDR2 is LQKENI. The CDR3 is 14 residues long.

The rearrangement links TRBV9 to TRBJ2-7; a weak D match, TRBD2 (6 bases). V gave up 3 bases and J gave up 3 bases, with 10 bases separating them. Germline V gene data show CDR1 as SGDLS and CDR2 as YYNGEE. The length of the CDR3 is 13 residues. The CDR3: CASSESGFYEQYF. The CDR3 DNA sequence: TGTGCCAGCAGCGAGAGCGGGTTCTACGAGCAGTACTTC.

V usage is TRBV20-1 and J usage is TRBJ2-1, with TRBD2 matching over 12 bases. The assigned J gene may be wrong: the sequence end matches TRBJ2-7 better. The germline gives CDR1 DFQATT, CDR2 SNEGSKA (reference sequence). This CDR3 region has 17 residues. CDR3 nucleotide sequence: TGCAGTGCTAGAGATCCCCTAGCGGGGGGGATCTACAATGAGCAGTACTTC. Its protein product is CSARDPLAGGIYNEQYF.